This T cell receptor (beta chain) was observed in a study of blood T cell repertoires in COVID-19. The CDR3 has 17 amino acids. Trimming stripped 3 bases from V and 0 bases from J, with 13 bases between. The germline V gene encodes CDR1 KGHDR and CDR2 SFDVKD. Profiling relied on immunoSEQ multiplex PCR, and the TCRdb table lists in-frame clones only, not all of them. The top ten hold roughly 1% of the sample, which has hundreds of thousands of clones, more than 75% seen once. This clone was observed at least ten times. This chain uses TRBV24-1 with TRBJ2-2, with a weak D call TRBD1 (6 bases). Material for sequencing was PBMCs or T cells enriched from blood (not recorded which). The source is a woman in her 30s who had recovered from COVID-19. Here the CDR3 DNA reads TGTGCCACCAGTGATCCCGCTGGGGGCGCGAACACCGGGGAGCTGTTTTTT. It is translated as CATSDPAGGANTGELFF.